This T cell receptor beta chain appears in the sequencing data of a study of CD8 T cells in Susac syndrome. Reverse transcription used roughly 0.5 to 1 ug RNA and random hexamers. With immunoSEQ multiplex PCR, TCR beta CDR3 was amplified across 54 Vbeta and 13 Jbeta. Via MiXCR, TCRdb re-called the immunoSEQ multiplex PCR reads, giving one row per CDR3 protein. The table has 100,000 or so distinct CDR3 sequences, 85% to 95% seen once. The study sequenced TCR beta in blood CD8+ and CD4+ T cells. The authors negatively isolated CD8+ and CD4+ T cells and FACS-enriched TEMRA cells. The table lists this clonotype with a count of one. CDR3 length: 14 amino acids. V dropped 4 bases and J dropped 1 base, with 10 bases sitting between them. Germline loops: CDR1 KGHSH, CDR2 LQKENI.

This chain connects TRBV18 to TRBJ1-1; no definite D call. Sequencing input: CD8+ T cells from PBMCs. The clonotype originates from a human donor in good health. The CDR3 is CASSRSGENTEAFF. The CDR3 region has the DNA TGTGCCAGCTCACGCTCGGGAGAGAACACTGAAGCTTTCTTT.